Listed below are T cell receptor beta chains from one sample, sequenced in a study of blood T cell repertoires in COVID-19. The protocol was immunoSEQ multiplex PCR, while the TCRdb copy is restricted to in-frame clones and leaves out a portion. The sample carries about 200,000 clones, around four fifths recorded once. The sequenced sample was peripheral blood. These receptor sequences come from a woman aged 40-49 years with active or convalescent COVID-19. Each CDR3 is given with its conserved first and last residue. The order of the fields is D gene, J gene, V gene, CDR3 length, clone size, CDR3 protein, CDR3 DNA. D genes are given only for firm matches. Where a row states a size, it is once, few, many or the class of an expanded clone; other rows omit it.

d_call: TRBD1; j_call: TRBJ1-2; v_call: TRBV4-3; cdr3_length: 15; clone_size: NA; cdr3_aa: CASSHPQQGYYGYTF; cdr3_nt: TGCGCCAGCAGCCATCCCCAACAGGGGTACTATGGCTACACCTTC
d_call: NA; j_call: TRBJ2-2; v_call: TRBV9; cdr3_length: 15; clone_size: NA; cdr3_aa: CASSPWTPASGELFF; cdr3_nt: TGTGCCAGCAGCCCCTGGACTCCGGCCAGCGGGGAGCTGTTTTTT
d_call: NA; j_call: TRBJ1-1; v_call: TRBV27; cdr3_length: 14; clone_size: NA; cdr3_aa: CASSLLGEGTEAFF; cdr3_nt: TGTGCCAGCAGTTTATTGGGGGAGGGCACTGAAGCTTTCTTT
d_call: TRBD1; j_call: TRBJ2-2; v_call: TRBV3-1/TRBV3-2; cdr3_length: 17; clone_size: few; cdr3_aa: CASSPHPGQGNTGELFF; cdr3_nt: TGTGCCAGCAGCCCTCATCCGGGACAGGGGAACACCGGGGAGCTGTTTTTT
d_call: TRBD1; j_call: TRBJ1-3; v_call: TRBV10-1; cdr3_length: 16; clone_size: NA; cdr3_aa: CASRGPDRGSGNTIYF; cdr3_nt: TGCGCCAGCAGGGGCCCGGACAGGGGAAGTGGAAACACCATATATTTT
d_call: TRBD2; j_call: TRBJ2-3; v_call: TRBV3-1/TRBV3-2; cdr3_length: 18; clone_size: NA; cdr3_aa: CASSQTFGLAGATDTQYF; cdr3_nt: TGTGCCAGCAGCCAAACATTCGGACTAGCGGGGGCCACAGATACGCAGTATTTT
d_call: TRBD1; j_call: TRBJ2-2; v_call: TRBV24-1; cdr3_length: 18; clone_size: NA; cdr3_aa: CATSDLQPGQGLTGELFF; cdr3_nt: TGTGCCACCAGTGATCTCCAGCCGGGACAGGGGCTGACCGGGGAGCTGTTTTTT
d_call: NA; j_call: TRBJ1-1; v_call: TRBV5-1; cdr3_length: 13; clone_size: NA; cdr3_aa: CASSLIENTEAFF; cdr3_nt: TGCGCCAGCAGCTTGATAGAAAACACTGAAGCTTTCTTT
d_call: TRBD1; j_call: TRBJ2-7; v_call: TRBV12-3/TRBV12-4; cdr3_length: 12; clone_size: NA; cdr3_aa: CATGQGAGEQYF; cdr3_nt: TGTGCCACCGGACAGGGGGCGGGGGAGCAGTACTTC
d_call: TRBD2; j_call: TRBJ2-5; v_call: TRBV7-3; cdr3_length: 16; clone_size: NA; cdr3_aa: CASSRGPSGGEETQYF; cdr3_nt: TGTGCCAGCAGCCGTGGGCCTAGCGGGGGGGAAGAGACCCAGTACTTC